These T cell receptor beta chains were read from a single sample in a study of blood T cell repertoires in COVID-19. Data came from immunoSEQ multiplex PCR; TCRdb stores just in-frame clones and leaves some out. The sample records 250,000 to 350,000 clones, approximately 90% being singletons. The specimen was peripheral blood. The source is a woman in her fifties or sixties with acute or convalescent COVID-19. The CDR3 runs from the conserved cysteine through the conserved F or W. D genes are given only for firm matches. Clone size, where shown, is once, few, many, or a class for clones that have expanded.

d_call: TRBD1
clone_size: few
cdr3_length: 15
j_call: TRBJ2-7
v_call: TRBV7-3
cdr3_aa: CASSSGTGGTYEQYF
cdr3_nt: TGTGCCAGCAGCTCGGGGACAGGGGGAACTTACGAGCAGTACTTC

d_call: TRBD1
clone_size: -
cdr3_length: 16
j_call: TRBJ1-6
v_call: TRBV5-6
cdr3_aa: CASSLGTGVYNSPLHF
cdr3_nt: TGTGCCAGCAGCTTGGGGACAGGGGTATATAATTCACCCCTCCACTTT

d_call: TRBD1
clone_size: -
cdr3_length: 12
j_call: TRBJ1-1
v_call: TRBV6-2/TRBV6-3
cdr3_aa: CASSYGTAEAFF
cdr3_nt: TGTGCCAGCAGTTACGGGACAGCTGAAGCTTTCTTT

d_call: TRBD1
clone_size: once
cdr3_length: 13
j_call: TRBJ1-1
v_call: TRBV7-9
cdr3_aa: CASRSGTGYEAFF
cdr3_nt: TGTGCCAGCAGGTCCGGGACAGGGTATGAAGCTTTCTTT

d_call: TRBD2
clone_size: -
cdr3_length: 14
j_call: TRBJ2-7
v_call: TRBV10-3
cdr3_aa: CATTGTSGSDEQYF
cdr3_nt: TGTGCGACCACGGGGACTAGCGGGAGCGACGAGCAGTACTTC

d_call: TRBD1
clone_size: -
cdr3_length: 13
j_call: TRBJ2-7
v_call: TRBV13
cdr3_aa: CASSADRSYEQYF
cdr3_nt: TGTGCCAGCAGCGCGGACAGGTCCTACGAGCAGTACTTC

d_call: -
clone_size: few
cdr3_length: 13
j_call: TRBJ1-2
v_call: TRBV28
cdr3_aa: CASRRVLNYGYTF
cdr3_nt: TGTGCCAGTCGCCGGGTACTAAACTATGGCTACACCTTC

d_call: -
clone_size: -
cdr3_length: 13
j_call: TRBJ1-4
v_call: TRBV10-3
cdr3_aa: CAISPGKDEKLFF
cdr3_nt: TGTGCCATCTCCCCGGGGAAAGATGAAAAACTGTTTTTT

d_call: -
clone_size: -
cdr3_length: 16
j_call: TRBJ2-3
v_call: TRBV3-1/TRBV3-2
cdr3_aa: CASSQGLIALTDTQYF
cdr3_nt: TGTGCCAGCAGCCAAGGTCTGATAGCACTCACAGATACGCAGTATTTT

d_call: TRBD2
clone_size: -
cdr3_length: 17
j_call: TRBJ2-3
v_call: TRBV15
cdr3_aa: CATSRARPGGFTDTQYF
cdr3_nt: TGTGCCACCAGCAGAGCACGGCCGGGAGGCTTCACAGATACGCAGTATTTT

d_call: -
clone_size: few
cdr3_length: 14
j_call: TRBJ1-2
v_call: TRBV14
cdr3_aa: CASSPEGQLYGYTF
cdr3_nt: TGTGCCAGCAGCCCCGAGGGACAACTCTATGGCTACACCTTC

d_call: -
clone_size: -
cdr3_length: 12
j_call: TRBJ2-1
v_call: TRBV7-2
cdr3_aa: CASSLGAYEQFF
cdr3_nt: TGTGCCAGCAGCTTAGGGGCCTATGAGCAGTTCTTC

d_call: TRBD1
clone_size: -
cdr3_length: 14
j_call: TRBJ2-3
v_call: TRBV5-1
cdr3_aa: CASRPGQGTDTQYF
cdr3_nt: TGCGCCAGCCGACCGGGACAGGGCACAGATACGCAGTATTTT